Each of the 12 T cell receptor beta chains below was sequenced from the same sample in a study of blood T cell repertoires in COVID-19 (dated by TCRdb to the early 2020s). Library preparation employed the immunoSEQ multiplex PCR assay. Imported from immuneACCESS, the table was reduced by TCRdb to in-frame sequences with V and J called. These copies leave out some clones; in studies compared against another copy, an unresolved V gene accounts for under half, and the cause of the remainder is not known. For this sample the table gives some 150,000 clones, of which 87% were detected only once. Around 8.6% of the sample lies in the top ten. The material sequenced was peripheral blood. All receptors come from a woman aged 45-65 years with active or convalescent COVID-19.

CDR3 coding DNA: TGTGCCAGCAGTTTAAGGGGGCAAGCTTTCTTT. Protein: CASSLRGQAFF. The chain recombines TRBV28 with TRBJ1-1, with TRBD1 identical over 7 bases. Trimming at V came to 2 bases and at J to 9 bases, leaving 0 bases not matched to a gene. This CDR3 comprises 11 residues. Germline-derived CDR1 and CDR2 are MDHEN and SYDVKM.

The chain joins TRBV7-2 to TRBJ1-1; 8 nucleotides align to TRBD1. Germline CDR1 is SGHTA and CDR2 is FQGNSA. This CDR3 is built from 15 residues. The V and J ends lost 2 bases and 0 bases, in that order; junction bases with no gene match: 2. CDR3 nucleotides: TGTGCCAGCAGCTTATCGACAGGGGTGAACACTGAAGCTTTCTTT. Translated: CASSLSTGVNTEAFF. Supplemented by reference TRBV7-2 and TRBJ1-1, the full variable domain reads GAGVSQSPSNKVTEKGKDVELRCDPISGHTALYWYRQSLGQGLEFLIYFQGNSAPDKSGLPSDRFSAERTGGSVSTLTIQRTQQEDSAVYLCASSLSTGVNTEAFFGQGTRLTVV.

The V gene is TRBV27, the J gene TRBJ1-6, with D perhaps TRBD1 (6 bases). Germline V gives CDR1 MNHEY, CDR2 SMNVEV (reference sequence). Trimming took 10 bases from V and 9 from J, leaving 19 bases between them. CDR3 length equals 14 residues. CDR3 sequence: CATTTDRHSSPLHF. In DNA form, the CDR3 reads TGTGCCACCACCACCGACAGGCATAGTTCACCCCTCCACTTT.

This chain links TRBV28 with TRBJ1-2; D may be TRBD1 (5 bases). The germline V gene encodes CDR1 MDHEN and CDR2 SYDVKM. Trimming left V 7 bases short and J 4 bases short, with 16 bases between. This CDR3 has 14 residues. This CDR3 is CASTRPGGGYGYTF. The CDR3 coding sequence is TGTGCCAGCACCCGCCCCGGGGGAGGCTATGGCTACACCTTC.

The chain combines TRBV11-1 with TRBJ1-3, with D perhaps TRBD1 (5 bases). V lost 1 base to trimming and J lost 0 bases, with 10 bases between them. The CDR3 is 16 amino acids. CDR1 is SGHAT, CDR2 FQDESV, per germline (reference sequence). The CDR3 DNA is TGTGCCAGCAGCTTAGAGGCGGGACTCTCTGGAAACACCATATATTTT. Protein sequence: CASSLEAGLSGNTIYF.

V is TRBV27 and J is TRBJ2-3, with 14 positions matching TRBD2. J gave up 6 bases and V 4 bases, and 9 bases lay outside the gene matches. Looked up from germline, CDR1 is MNHEY and CDR2 is SMNVEV (reference sequence). This CDR3 is built from 17 residues. The CDR3 spells CASSSLGLAGASDTQYF. As DNA, the CDR3 is TGTGCCAGCAGTTCGCTGGGACTAGCGGGGGCATCTGATACGCAGTATTTT.

V usage is TRBV6-5 and J usage is TRBJ2-5; D is ambiguous. Trimming left V 0 bases short and J 5 bases short, with 13 bases between. The germline CDR1 and CDR2 sequences are MNHEY and SVGAGI. This CDR3 region has 15 residues. This CDR3 is CASSYSADSWETQYF. CDR3 nucleotides: TGTGCCAGCAGTTACTCGGCAGATAGCTGGGAGACCCAGTACTTC.

In DNA, the CDR3 is TGTGCCAGCAGTTACCGGGTGGTTGAAAAACTGTTTTTT. It codes for CASSYRVVEKLFF. The chain joins TRBV6-5 to TRBJ1-4; no clear D. This CDR3 has 13 residues. Looked up from germline, CDR1 is MNHEY and CDR2 is SVGAGI. Deletions cut 2 bases from V and 7 bases from J, with 8 bases between.

The chain combines TRBV28 with TRBJ1-1; D is uncertain. V was cut by 1 base and J by 3 bases, with 6 bases left in between. Germline V gene sequence: CDR1 MDHEN, CDR2 SYDVKM. This CDR3 contains 13 residues. This CDR3 is CASSLFRDTEAFF. DNA for the CDR3: TGTGCCAGCAGTTTATTTCGGGACACTGAAGCTTTCTTT.

This rearrangement joins TRBV20-1 to TRBJ1-2; no clear D. Trimming stripped 0 bases from V and 8 bases from J, with 7 bases between. Germline loops: CDR1 DFQATT, CDR2 SNEGSKA (reference sequence). The CDR3 has 11 residues. CDR3 DNA: TGCAGTGCTAGAGAGGCGGGGGGCTACACCTTC. It translates to CSAREAGGYTF.

The genes are TRBV5-8 and TRBJ1-1, with D hard to call. The germline V gene encodes CDR1 SGHTS and CDR2 YDEGEE. CDR3 length: 13 amino acids. V lost 3 bases, J lost 2 bases, and 8 bases lay in between. CDR3 loop: CASSYGRNTEAFF. CDR3 in DNA: TGTGCCAGCAGCTATGGGAGAAACACTGAAGCTTTCTTT.

This clone was counted only a few times. The rearrangement uses TRBV7-2 and TRBJ1-5; TRBD1 agrees at 10 bases. Per the germline V gene, CDR1 is SGHTA and CDR2 is FQGNSA. V dropped 1 base and J dropped 9; count of bases not matched to a gene: 12. This CDR3 contains 17 residues. The CDR3 nucleotides are TGTGCCAGCAGCTTAGGGGGGACAGGGGAGACGGGGAGGCCCCAGCATTTT. This sequence encodes CASSLGGTGETGRPQHF. Full variable domain (rest looked up from reference TRBV7-2 and TRBJ1-5): GAGVSQSPSNKVTEKGKDVELRCDPISGHTALYWYRQSLGQGLEFLIYFQGNSAPDKSGLPSDRFSAERTGGSVSTLTIQRTQQEDSAVYLCASSLGGTGETGRPQHFGDGTRLSIL.